These 17 T cell receptor beta chains share one sample of origin, sequenced in a study of radiation and T cells in renal cell carcinoma. Data came from immunoSEQ multiplex PCR; TCRdb stores just in-frame clones and leaves some out. The data contain 130,000 or so clones, 70% to 90% of them singletons. The time point was: baseline pretreatment blood. Treatment defined: 15 Gy SBRT to primary tumor, nephrectomy 4 weeks later. The source material was blood, sampled from a patient whose treatment included radiotherapy and nephrectomy. All receptors come from a woman aged 45-65 years with renal cell carcinoma.

This clone was observed a handful of times. This chain connects TRBV10-1 to TRBJ2-3, with 13 nucleotides matching TRBD2. The CDR3 has 15 residues. J gave up 1 base and V 8 bases, and 3 bases lay outside the gene matches. Germline CDR1 WNHNN, CDR2 SYGVQD (reference sequence). The CDR3 coding sequence is TGCGCCAGCGGTGGACTAGCGGGGGGCACAGATACGCAGTATTTT. This gives the protein CASGGLAGGTDTQYF.

The chain carries TRBV12-5 and TRBJ1-5; D remains unclear. V shed 0 bases and J shed 2 bases, with 8 bases lying between them. The CDR3 runs 15 residues. The V gene's germline CDR1 is LGHNT and CDR2 FRNRAP. The CDR3 here is CASGLVSSGNQPQHF. The CDR3 bases are TGTGCTAGTGGTTTGGTGTCCAGCGGCAATCAGCCCCAGCATTTT.

The CDR3 sequence: CASSYSGLSSYEQYF. DNA for the CDR3: TGTGCCAGCAGTTACTCCGGGCTTTCCTCCTACGAGCAGTACTTC. The chain links TRBV6-5 to TRBJ2-7, with no clear D. Germline V gene data show CDR1 as MNHEY and CDR2 as SVGAGI. The CDR3 loop spans 15 amino acids. Trimming shortened V by 0 bases and J by 0 bases, and 9 bases separated the two germline ends.

The rearrangement uses TRBV7-2 and TRBJ2-5; 12 bases are a match to TRBD1. The CDR3 spans 14 residues. Germline V gives CDR1 SGHTA, CDR2 FQGNSA. V gave up 8 bases and J gave up 6 bases; unmatched junction bases: 7. The CDR3 here is CASSGTGGSKTQYF. CDR3 coding DNA: TGTGCCAGCTCCGGGACAGGGGGCTCGAAGACCCAGTACTTC.

V and J are TRBV19 and TRBJ1-5; a weak D match, TRBD1 (5 bases). The V end lost 4 bases, the J end lost 5 bases, and 9 bases lay between the germline ends. CDR1 and CDR2 from the germline V gene are LNHDA and SQIVND (reference sequence). The CDR3 length is 13 residues. The DNA of the CDR3 is TGTGCCAGTAGTAGAGGGACGCATCAGCCCCAGCATTTT. It yields the protein CASSRGTHQPQHF.

The rearrangement joins TRBV29-1 to TRBJ1-2; D gene uncertain. CDR1 is SQVTM, CDR2 ANQGSEA, per germline. Trimming took off 4 bases at V and 1 base at J, with 7 bases between the two ends. The CDR3 runs 12 residues. This chain's CDR3 is CSVGGVNYGYTF. The CDR3 coding sequence is TGCAGCGTTGGGGGTGTTAACTATGGCTACACCTTC. Complete variable domain (other parts from reference TRBV29-1 and TRBJ1-2): SAVISQKPSRDICQRGTSLTIQCQVDSQVTMMFWYRQQPGQSLTLIATANQGSEATYESGFVIDKFPISRPNLTFSTLTVSNMSPEDSSIYLCSVGGVNYGYTFGSGTRLTVV.

V gene TRBV5-1 combines with J gene TRBJ2-3; no clear D gene. CDR3 size: 14 residues. The germline V and J ends were trimmed by 0 bases and 2 bases, with 7 bases remaining between them. Germline CDR1 reads SGHRS; CDR2 reads YFSETQ. CDR3 protein: CASSLGSDTDTQYF. The CDR3 coding sequence is TGCGCCAGCAGCTTGGGTAGTGACACAGATACGCAGTATTTT.

V gene TRBV6-1 combines with J gene TRBJ2-7, with 9 bases that match TRBD2. There are 14 residues in the CDR3. Germline CDR1 MNHNS, CDR2 SASEGT. The V segment lost 2 bases and the J segment 4 bases; nucleotides outside the gene matches: 3. The CDR3 DNA sequence: TGTGCCAGCAGTGAAATAGCGGGAGATTACGAGCAGTACTTC. It yields the protein CASSEIAGDYEQYF.

This clone was seen just once. V is TRBV5-5 and J is TRBJ2-5; the D call may be TRBD1 or TRBD2 (5 bases each). This CDR3 has 12 residues. V was trimmed by 4 bases and J by 5 bases, leaving 9 bases between them. In germline, CDR1 is SGHKS, CDR2 YYEKEE (reference sequence). In DNA form, the CDR3 reads TGTGCCAGCAGCCCCGAGGGGGAGACCCAGTACTTC. Its translation is CASSPEGETQYF. The entire variable domain, with the rest obtained from reference TRBV5-5 and TRBJ2-5, is as follows: DAGVTQSPTHLIKTRGQQVTLRCSPISGHKSVSWYQQVLGQGPQFIFQYYEKEERGRGNFPDRFSARQFPNYSSELNVNALLLGDSALYLCASSPEGETQYFGPGTRLLVL.

The chain is built from TRBV15 and TRBJ2-1, with 8 bases identical to TRBD2. This CDR3 is built from 14 residues. The trim removed 1 base at V and 6 bases at J, leaving 2 bases unmatched. Germline CDR1 reads LNHNV; CDR2 reads YYDKDF (reference sequence). CDR3 residues: CATSRAGTSNEQFF. The CDR3 coding sequence is TGTGCCACCAGCAGAGCCGGGACTAGCAATGAGCAGTTCTTC.

The gene calls are TRBV27 and TRBJ1-2; D is uncertain. The CDR3 is 16 amino acids. The V and J ends lost 4 bases and 5 bases respectively, with 20 bases between them. Germline CDR1 MNHEY, CDR2 SMNVEV (reference sequence). The CDR3 nucleotides are TGTGCCAGCAGTTCTCACCTAGGGCCCAGTGGGTATGGCTACACCTTC. It yields the protein CASSSHLGPSGYGYTF.

This clone was counted a single time. This chain uses TRBV7-2 with TRBJ1-1; no firm D call. This CDR3 contains 13 residues. In germline, CDR1 is SGHTA, CDR2 FQGNSA. The germline V and J ends were trimmed by 1 base and 8 bases, with 11 bases remaining between them. The CDR3 DNA sequence: TGTGCCAGCAGCTTAGTCCGCGGCCGAGAAGCTTTCTTT. It translates to CASSLVRGREAFF.

The V gene is TRBV5-5, the J gene TRBJ1-1, with D tentatively TRBD1 (6 bases). The CDR3 consists of 15 residues. The germline V gene encodes CDR1 SGHKS and CDR2 YYEKEE (reference sequence). Trimming removed 4 bases from V and 1 base from J, with 14 bases in between. CDR3 region: CASSLRHRANTEAFF. The CDR3, as DNA: TGTGCCAGCAGCCTACGACACAGGGCGAACACTGAAGCTTTCTTT.

CDR3: CASRLEHTGELFF. The CDR3 nucleotides are TGTGCCAGCAGATTAGAACACACCGGGGAGCTGTTTTTT. The J gene is TRBJ2-2, the V gene TRBV7-3, with D unclear. CDR3 size: 13 residues. Per germline, CDR1 SGHTA and CDR2 FQGTGA. Trimming took 6 bases from V and 3 from J, leaving 8 bases between them. The full variable domain, in which reference TRBV7-3 and TRBJ2-2 provide the parts outside the CDR3, is GAGVSQTPSNKVTEKGKYVELRCDPISGHTALYWYRQSLGQGPEFLIYFQGTGAADDSGLPNDRFFAVRPEGSVSTLKIQRTERGDSAVYLCASRLEHTGELFFGEGSRLTVL.

This chain's CDR3 is CASNQLAGGWTQYF. The DNA for the CDR3 is TGTGCCAGCAATCAACTAGCGGGGGGTTGGACCCAGTACTTC. The V gene is TRBV6-6, the J gene TRBJ2-5; 12 bases match TRBD2. The CDR3 consists of 14 residues. V trimming: 7 bases; J trimming: 7 bases; junction bases outside the gene matches: 7. Germline values: CDR1 MNHNY, CDR2 SVGAGI (reference sequence).

This sequence joins TRBV6-5 and TRBJ2-2; TRBD2 matches 7 bases. The germline V gene encodes CDR1 MNHEY and CDR2 SVGAGI. This CDR3 region has 15 residues. Losses at the gene ends were 5 bases for V and 2 bases for J; bases not matched to a gene: 5. CDR3 nucleotide sequence: TGTGCCAGCAGTCGACTAGCAGTAAACACCGGGGAGCTGTTTTTT. Translated, it gives CASSRLAVNTGELFF.

The V and J genes are TRBV29-1 and TRBJ2-5; 12 bases fit TRBD2. The germline V gene has CDR1 SQVTM and CDR2 ANQGSEA. V lost 3 bases, J lost 4 bases, and 9 bases stayed unmatched. The CDR3 is 16 residues long. Here the CDR3 reads CSVDRTSGGLRETQYF. The CDR3 bases are TGCAGCGTTGATCGTACTAGCGGGGGGCTACGAGAGACCCAGTACTTC.